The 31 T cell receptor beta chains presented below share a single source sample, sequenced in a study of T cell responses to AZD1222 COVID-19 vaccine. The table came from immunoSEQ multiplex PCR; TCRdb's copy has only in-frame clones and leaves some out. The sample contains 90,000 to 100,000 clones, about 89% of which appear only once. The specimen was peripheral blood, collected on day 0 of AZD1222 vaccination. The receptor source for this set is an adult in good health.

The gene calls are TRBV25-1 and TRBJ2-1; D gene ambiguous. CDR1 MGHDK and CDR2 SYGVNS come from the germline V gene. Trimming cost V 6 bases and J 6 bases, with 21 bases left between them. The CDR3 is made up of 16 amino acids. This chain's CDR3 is CASSAGPPMPSNEQFF. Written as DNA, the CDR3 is TGTGCCAGCAGCGCCGGGCCCCCGATGCCCTCCAATGAGCAGTTCTTC. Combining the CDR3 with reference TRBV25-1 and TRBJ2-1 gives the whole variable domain EADIYQTPRYLVIGTGKKITLECSQTMGHDKMYWYQQDPGMELHLIHYSYGVNSTEKGDLSSESTVSRIRTEHFPLTLESARPSHTSQYLCASSAGPPMPSNEQFFGPGTRLTVL.

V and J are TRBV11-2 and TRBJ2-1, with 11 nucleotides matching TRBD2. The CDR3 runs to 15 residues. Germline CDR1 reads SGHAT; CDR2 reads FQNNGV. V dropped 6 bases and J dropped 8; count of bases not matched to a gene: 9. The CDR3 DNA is TGTGCCAGCAGTTCCGGACTAGCGGGTCTCGATGAGCAGTTCTTC. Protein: CASSSGLAGLDEQFF.

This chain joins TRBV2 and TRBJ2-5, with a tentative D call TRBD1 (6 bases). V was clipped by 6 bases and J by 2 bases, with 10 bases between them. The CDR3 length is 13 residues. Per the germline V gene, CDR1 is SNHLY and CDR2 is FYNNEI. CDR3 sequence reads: CASRPGVQETQYF. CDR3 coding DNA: TGTGCCAGCAGACCAGGGGTGCAAGAGACCCAGTACTTC.

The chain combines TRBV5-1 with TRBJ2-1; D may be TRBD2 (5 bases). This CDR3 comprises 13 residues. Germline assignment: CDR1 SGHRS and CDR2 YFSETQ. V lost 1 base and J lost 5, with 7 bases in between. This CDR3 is CASSLRTHNEQFF. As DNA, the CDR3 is TGCGCCAGCAGCTTGCGGACTCACAATGAGCAGTTCTTC. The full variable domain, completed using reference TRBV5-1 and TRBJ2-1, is KAGVTQTPRYLIKTRGQQVTLSCSPISGHRSVSWYQQTPGQGLQFLFEYFSETQRNKGNFPGRFSGRQFSNSRSEMNVSTLELGDSALYLCASSLRTHNEQFFGPGTRLTVL.

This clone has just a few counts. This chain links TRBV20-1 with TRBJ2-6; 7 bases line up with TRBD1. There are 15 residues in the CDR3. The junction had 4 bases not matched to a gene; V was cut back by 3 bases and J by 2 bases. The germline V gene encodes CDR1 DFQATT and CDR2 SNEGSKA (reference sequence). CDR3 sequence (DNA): TGCAGTGCTAGTCAGGGGGTGACTGGGGCCAACGTCCTGACTTTC. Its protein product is CSASQGVTGANVLTF.

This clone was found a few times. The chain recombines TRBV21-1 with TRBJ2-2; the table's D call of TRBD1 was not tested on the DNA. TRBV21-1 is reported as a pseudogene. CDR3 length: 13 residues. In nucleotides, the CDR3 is TGTGCCAGCAGCGGCCTCAACACCGGGGAGCTGTTTTTT. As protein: CASSGLNTGELFF.

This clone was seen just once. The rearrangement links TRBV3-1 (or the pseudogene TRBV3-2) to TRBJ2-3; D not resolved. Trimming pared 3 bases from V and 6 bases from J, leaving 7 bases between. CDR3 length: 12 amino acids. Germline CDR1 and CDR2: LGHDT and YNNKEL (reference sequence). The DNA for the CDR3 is TGTGCCAGCAGCCATTGGGCTGATACGCAGTATTTT. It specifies CASSHWADTQYF.

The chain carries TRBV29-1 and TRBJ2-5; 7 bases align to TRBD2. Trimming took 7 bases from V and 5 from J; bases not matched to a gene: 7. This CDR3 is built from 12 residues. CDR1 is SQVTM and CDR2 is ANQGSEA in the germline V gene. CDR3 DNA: TGCAGCGCGCGGGAGACGGGGGAGACCCAGTACTTC. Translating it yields CSARETGETQYF.

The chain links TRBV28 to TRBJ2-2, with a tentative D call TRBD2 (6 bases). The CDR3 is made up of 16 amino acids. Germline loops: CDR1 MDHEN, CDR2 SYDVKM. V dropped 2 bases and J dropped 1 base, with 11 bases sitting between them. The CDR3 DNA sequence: TGTGCCAGCAGTTTACAGGACTACCAGAACACCGGGGAGCTGTTTTTT. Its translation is CASSLQDYQNTGELFF. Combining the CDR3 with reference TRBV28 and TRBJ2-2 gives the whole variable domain DVKVTQSSRYLVKRTGEKVFLECVQDMDHENMFWYRQDPGLGLRLIYFSYDVKMKEKGDIPEGYSVSREKKERFSLILESASTNQTSMYLCASSLQDYQNTGELFFGEGSRLTVL.

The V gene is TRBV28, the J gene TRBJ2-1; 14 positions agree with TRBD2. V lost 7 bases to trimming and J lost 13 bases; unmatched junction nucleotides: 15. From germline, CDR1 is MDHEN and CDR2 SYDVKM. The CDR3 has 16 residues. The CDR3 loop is CASKKYGTSGRSLQFF. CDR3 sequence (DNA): TGTGCCAGCAAAAAATACGGGACTAGCGGGAGAAGCCTACAGTTCTTC.

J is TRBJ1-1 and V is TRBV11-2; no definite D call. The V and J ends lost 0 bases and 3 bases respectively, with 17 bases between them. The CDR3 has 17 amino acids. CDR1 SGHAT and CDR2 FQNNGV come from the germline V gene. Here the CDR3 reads CASSLERRPRPDTEAFF. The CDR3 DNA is TGTGCCAGCAGCTTAGAAAGACGGCCTAGGCCAGACACTGAAGCTTTCTTT.

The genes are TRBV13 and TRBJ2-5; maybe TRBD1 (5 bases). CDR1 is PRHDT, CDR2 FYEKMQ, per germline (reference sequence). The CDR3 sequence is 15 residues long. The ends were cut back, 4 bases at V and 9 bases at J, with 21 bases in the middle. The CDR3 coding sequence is TGTGCCAGCAGCTCCAGCAGGGATCCTGGGGTGGCCCAGTACTTC. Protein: CASSSSRDPGVAQYF.

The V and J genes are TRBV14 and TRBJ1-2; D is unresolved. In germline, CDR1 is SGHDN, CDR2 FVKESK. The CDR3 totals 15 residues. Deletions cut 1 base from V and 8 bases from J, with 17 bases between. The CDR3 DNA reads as TGTGCCAGCAGCCAAGGCTCGTGGCAGCCCCGAGGCTACACCTTC. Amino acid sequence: CASSQGSWQPRGYTF.

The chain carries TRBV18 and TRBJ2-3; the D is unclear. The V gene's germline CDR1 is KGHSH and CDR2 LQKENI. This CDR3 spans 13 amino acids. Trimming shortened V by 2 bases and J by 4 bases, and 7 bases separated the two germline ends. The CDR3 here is CASSPESSDTQYF. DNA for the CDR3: TGTGCCAGCTCACCAGAAAGCTCAGATACGCAGTATTTT.

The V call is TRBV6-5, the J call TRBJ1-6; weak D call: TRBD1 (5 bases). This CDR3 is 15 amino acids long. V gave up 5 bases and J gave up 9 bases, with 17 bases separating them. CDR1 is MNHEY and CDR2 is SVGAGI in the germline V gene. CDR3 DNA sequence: TGTGCCAGCAGTACCCCAGGGTTCATTGGTTCACCCCTCCACTTT. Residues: CASSTPGFIGSPLHF.

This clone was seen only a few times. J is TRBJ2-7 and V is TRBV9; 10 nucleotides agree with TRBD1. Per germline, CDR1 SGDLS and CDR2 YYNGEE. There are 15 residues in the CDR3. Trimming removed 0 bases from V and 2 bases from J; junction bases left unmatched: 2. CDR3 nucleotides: TGTGCCAGCAGCGTAGGAGGGACAGGGGCCTACGAGCAGTACTTC. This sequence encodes CASSVGGTGAYEQYF.

CDR3 residues: CASKLTGGSSPLHF. In DNA, the CDR3 is TGCGCCAGTAAACTTACAGGGGGTAGTTCACCCCTCCACTTT. The rearrangement links TRBV10-2 to TRBJ1-6, with 8 bases aligning to TRBD1. CDR1 is WSHSY and CDR2 is SAAADI in the germline V gene. The CDR3 length is 14 residues. V was pared by 9 bases and J by 9 bases, with 10 bases of the junction left unmatched.

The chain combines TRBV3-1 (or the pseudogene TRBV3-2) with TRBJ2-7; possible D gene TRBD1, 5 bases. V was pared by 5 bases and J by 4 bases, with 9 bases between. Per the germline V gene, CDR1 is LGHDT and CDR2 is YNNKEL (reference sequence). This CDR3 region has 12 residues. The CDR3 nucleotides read TGTGCCAGCAGCAGGGCAGGGTACGAGCAGTACTTC. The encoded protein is CASSRAGYEQYF.

CDR3 DNA sequence: TGTGCCAGCAGCTTTTCGGGCAATCAGCCCCAGCATTTT. This translates into CASSFSGNQPQHF. The genes are TRBV3-1 (or the pseudogene TRBV3-2) and TRBJ1-5; D gene ambiguous. CDR3 length: 13 amino acids. Trimming removed 5 bases at V and 2 bases at J, with 7 bases between. The germline V gene has CDR1 LGHDT and CDR2 YNNKEL (reference sequence).

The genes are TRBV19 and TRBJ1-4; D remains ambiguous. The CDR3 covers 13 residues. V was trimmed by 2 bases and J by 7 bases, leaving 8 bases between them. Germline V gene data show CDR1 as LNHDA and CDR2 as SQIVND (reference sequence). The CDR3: CASSILRGEKLFF. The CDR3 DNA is TGTGCCAGTAGTATACTTCGGGGTGAAAAACTGTTTTTT.

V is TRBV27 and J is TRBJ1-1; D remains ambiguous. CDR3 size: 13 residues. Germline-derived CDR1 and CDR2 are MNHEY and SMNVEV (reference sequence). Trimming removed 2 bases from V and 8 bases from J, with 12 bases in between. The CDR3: CASSLIASGEAFF. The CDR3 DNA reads TGTGCCAGCAGTTTAATCGCCTCAGGAGAAGCTTTCTTT.

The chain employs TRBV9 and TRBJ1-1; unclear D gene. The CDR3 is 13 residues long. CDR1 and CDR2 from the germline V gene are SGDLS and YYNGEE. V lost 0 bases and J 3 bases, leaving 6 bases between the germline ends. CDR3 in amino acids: CASSVGRDTEAFF. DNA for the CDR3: TGTGCCAGCAGCGTAGGAAGGGACACTGAAGCTTTCTTT.

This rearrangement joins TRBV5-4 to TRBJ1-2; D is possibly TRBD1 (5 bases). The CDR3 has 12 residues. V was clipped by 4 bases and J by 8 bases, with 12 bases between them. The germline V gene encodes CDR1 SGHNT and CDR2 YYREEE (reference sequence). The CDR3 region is CASSRGEGGYTF. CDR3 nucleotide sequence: TGTGCCAGCAGCCGAGGGGAGGGGGGCTACACCTTC. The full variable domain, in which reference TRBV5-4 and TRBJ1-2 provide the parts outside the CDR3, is ETGVTQSPTHLIKTRGQQVTLRCSSQSGHNTVSWYQQALGQGPQFIFQYYREEENGRGNFPPRFSGLQFPNYSSELNVNALELDDSALYLCASSRGEGGYTFGSGTRLTVV.

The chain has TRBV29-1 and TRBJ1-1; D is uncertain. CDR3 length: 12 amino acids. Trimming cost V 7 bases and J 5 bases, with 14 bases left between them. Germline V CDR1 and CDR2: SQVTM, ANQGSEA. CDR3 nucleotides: TGCAGCGCTGACCAAAGTTGGACTGAAGCTTTCTTT. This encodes CSADQSWTEAFF.

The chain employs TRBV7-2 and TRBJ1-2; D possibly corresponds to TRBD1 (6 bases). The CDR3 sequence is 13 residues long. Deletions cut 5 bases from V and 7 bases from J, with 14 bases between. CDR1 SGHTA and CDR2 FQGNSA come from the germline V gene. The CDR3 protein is CASSEGGFGGYTF. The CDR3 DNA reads TGTGCCAGCAGCGAGGGGGGATTCGGTGGCTACACCTTC. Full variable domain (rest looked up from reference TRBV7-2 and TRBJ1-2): GAGVSQSPSNKVTEKGKDVELRCDPISGHTALYWYRQSLGQGLEFLIYFQGNSAPDKSGLPSDRFSAERTGGSVSTLTIQRTQQEDSAVYLCASSEGGFGGYTFGSGTRLTVV.

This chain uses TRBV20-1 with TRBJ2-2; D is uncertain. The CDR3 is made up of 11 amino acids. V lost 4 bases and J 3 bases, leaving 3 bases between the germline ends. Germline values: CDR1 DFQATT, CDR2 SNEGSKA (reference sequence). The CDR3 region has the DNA TGCAGTGCTACGGACACCGGGGAGCTGTTTTTT. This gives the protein CSATDTGELFF.

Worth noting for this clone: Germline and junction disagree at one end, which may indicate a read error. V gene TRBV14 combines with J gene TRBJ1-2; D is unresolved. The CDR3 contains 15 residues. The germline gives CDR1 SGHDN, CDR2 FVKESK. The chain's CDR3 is CASSQGAAANYGYTF. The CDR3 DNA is TGTGCCAGCAGCCAAGGGGCAGCAGCTAATTATGGCTACACCTTC. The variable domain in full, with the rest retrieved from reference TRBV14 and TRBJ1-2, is EAGVTQFPSHSVIEKGQTVTLRCDPISGHDNLYWYRRVMGKEIKFLLHFVKESKQDESGMPNNRFLAERTGGTYSTLKVQPAELEDSGVYFCASSQGAAANYGYTFGSGTRLTVV.

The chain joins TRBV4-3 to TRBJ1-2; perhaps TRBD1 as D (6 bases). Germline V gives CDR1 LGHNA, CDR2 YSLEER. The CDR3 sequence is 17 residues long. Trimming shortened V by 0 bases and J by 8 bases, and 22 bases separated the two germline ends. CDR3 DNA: TGCGCCAGCAGCCAAGATTTAGCCACAGGGCGCGAGTTCGGCTACACCTTC. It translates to CASSQDLATGREFGYTF.

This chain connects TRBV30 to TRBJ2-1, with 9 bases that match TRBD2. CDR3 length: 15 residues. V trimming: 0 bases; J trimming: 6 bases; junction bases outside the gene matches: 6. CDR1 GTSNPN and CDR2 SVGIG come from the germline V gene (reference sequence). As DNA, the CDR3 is TGTGCCTGGAGTGTAGGTAGCGGGAGTCTCAATGAGCAGTTCTTC. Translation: CAWSVGSGSLNEQFF.

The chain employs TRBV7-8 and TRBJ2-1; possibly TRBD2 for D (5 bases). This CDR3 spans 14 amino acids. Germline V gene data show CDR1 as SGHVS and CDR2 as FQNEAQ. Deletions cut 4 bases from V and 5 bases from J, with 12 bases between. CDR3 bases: TGTGCCAGCAGCTATTTCGGGATCAACAATGAGCAGTTCTTC. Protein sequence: CASSYFGINNEQFF.

The CDR3 protein is CASSFSRANEQFF. CDR3 DNA: TGCGCCAGCAGCTTCAGCAGGGCCAATGAGCAGTTCTTC. V and J are TRBV5-1 and TRBJ2-1; the D gene is possibly TRBD1 (5 bases). Trimming left V 2 bases short and J 6 bases short, with 9 bases between. Germline CDR1 reads SGHRS; CDR2 reads YFSETQ. The CDR3 length is 13 residues.